This passage covers 13 T cell receptor beta chains from one sample sequenced in a study of blood T cell repertoires in COVID-19. Profiled with immunoSEQ multiplex PCR; TCRdb holds only in-frame clones, not every one. The profile shows about 250,000 clones, approximately 82% of them singletons. Sequenced sample: peripheral blood. The receptors originated from a man older than 75 with acute or convalescent COVID-19.

The chain carries TRBV28 and TRBJ1-5; D not certain. The CDR3 consists of 15 residues. Deletions cut 5 bases from V and 5 bases from J, with 16 bases between. Per germline, CDR1 MDHEN and CDR2 SYDVKM. CDR3 sequence reads: CASSPTRGGHQPQHF. In DNA form, the CDR3 reads TGTGCCAGCAGTCCAACACGGGGAGGGCATCAGCCCCAGCATTTT.

V and J are TRBV7-9 and TRBJ1-3; no clear D gene. This CDR3 has 13 residues. The germline CDR1 and CDR2 sequences are SEHNR and FQNEAQ (reference sequence). V lost 3 bases to trimming and J lost 4 bases, with 7 bases between them. The CDR3 reads CASSFPTGNTIYF. CDR3 DNA: TGTGCCAGCAGCTTCCCGACAGGAAACACCATATATTTT.

V and J are TRBV15 and TRBJ2-5, with 13 bases matching TRBD2. The CDR3 spans 19 residues. Per the germline V gene, CDR1 is LNHNV and CDR2 is YYDKDF (reference sequence). The ends lost 1 base at V and 5 bases at J; junction bases unmatched: 13. The DNA for the CDR3 is TGTGCCACCAGCAGAGGAGAAAAAGGACTAGCGGGGGTTGGGGAGACCCAGTACTTC. It yields the protein CATSRGEKGLAGVGETQYF.

This clone appeared many times. This rearrangement joins TRBV6-4 to TRBJ1-5; D gene uncertain. Trimming left V 5 bases short and J 0 bases short, with 8 bases between. In germline, CDR1 is MRHNA, CDR2 SNTAGT. The CDR3 covers 14 residues. The CDR3 nucleotides are TGTGCCAGCAGTCCCGACTTTAGCAATCAGCCCCAGCATTTT. Protein product: CASSPDFSNQPQHF.

The chain combines TRBV2 with TRBJ1-1; maybe TRBD1 (6 bases). With 7 bases removed from V and 10 bases from J, the gap between germline ends came to 19 bases. Looked up from germline, CDR1 is SNHLY and CDR2 is FYNNEI. The CDR3 is made up of 13 amino acids. CDR3 region: CASNDGTPRGAFF. DNA for the CDR3: TGTGCCAGCAACGACGGGACACCGAGGGGAGCTTTCTTT.

V usage is TRBV5-4 and J usage is TRBJ2-5; TRBD1 matches at 10 bases. The CDR3 covers 16 residues. Looked up from germline, CDR1 is SGHNT and CDR2 is YYREEE (reference sequence). The V gene end was trimmed by 3 bases and the J gene end by 1 base; junction bases not matched to a gene: 6. The CDR3 loop is CASSYYRDRGQETQYF. The CDR3 DNA follows: TGTGCCAGCAGCTATTACCGGGACAGGGGCCAAGAGACCCAGTACTTC.

The chain combines TRBV2 with TRBJ2-2; 7 nucleotides align to TRBD2. The V and J ends lost 7 bases and 1 base, in that order; junction bases with no gene match: 9. The CDR3 is 16 amino acids. Germline CDR1 SNHLY, CDR2 FYNNEI. The CDR3 coding sequence is TGTGCCAGCAACCGCGGGGGTGGGGAGAACACCGGGGAGCTGTTTTTT. Translated, it gives CASNRGGGENTGELFF.

The chain combines TRBV19 with TRBJ1-6; D is possibly TRBD1 (6 bases). From germline, CDR1 is LNHDA and CDR2 SQIVND (reference sequence). V dropped 10 bases and J dropped 5 bases, with 24 bases sitting between them. This CDR3 is built from 17 residues. For the CDR3, the DNA is TGTGCCACCCAACTTTACACAGGCGGACAGAATAATTCACCCCTCCACTTT. It is translated as CATQLYTGGQNNSPLHF.

V usage is TRBV27 and J usage is TRBJ1-2, with D possibly TRBD1 on 6 matching bases. With 7 bases removed from V and 4 bases from J, the gap between germline ends came to 13 bases. The CDR3 length is 13 residues. CDR1 is MNHEY, CDR2 SMNVEV, per germline (reference sequence). The CDR3 DNA reads as TGTGCCAGCACCAAAACAGGGTCCTATGGCTACACCTTC. Protein sequence: CASTKTGSYGYTF.

The chain has TRBV28 and TRBJ1-1; a weak D match, TRBD1 (6 bases). Per germline, CDR1 MDHEN and CDR2 SYDVKM. Trimming shortened V by 0 bases and J by 2 bases, and 16 bases separated the two germline ends. CDR3 length: 17 amino acids. CDR3 sequence (DNA): TGTGCCAGCAGTTTATGGACCGCTCAGGGGAGAAACACTGAAGCTTTCTTT. Residues: CASSLWTAQGRNTEAFF.

The rearrangement joins TRBV5-6 to TRBJ1-4; possible D gene TRBD1, 6 bases. Trimming stripped 3 bases from V and 4 bases from J, with 16 bases between. Germline V CDR1 and CDR2: SGHDT, YYEEEE. CDR3 size: 16 residues. CDR3 loop: CASSYHLDRLNEKLFF. CDR3 DNA sequence: TGTGCCAGCAGCTACCACCTGGACAGACTTAATGAAAAACTGTTTTTT.

The chain uses TRBV3-1 (or the pseudogene TRBV3-2) and TRBJ2-3; maybe TRBD1 (6 bases). From germline, CDR1 is LGHDT and CDR2 YNNKEL (reference sequence). Trimming removed 2 bases from V and 2 bases from J, with 11 bases in between. The CDR3 length is 15 residues. This CDR3 reads CASSQWGQNTDTQYF. The CDR3 region has the DNA TGTGCCAGCAGCCAATGGGGGCAGAACACAGATACGCAGTATTTT.

This chain uses TRBV6-1 with TRBJ1-5; possibly TRBD1 for D (5 bases). This CDR3 comprises 15 residues. CDR1 is MNHNS, CDR2 SASEGT, per germline. Between the trimmed V and J ends, which lost 3 bases and 6 bases, there was a span of 15 bases. The CDR3, as DNA: TGTGCCAGCAGTGAGAATTCAGGGCTCGTTCAGCCCCAGCATTTT. Protein sequence: CASSENSGLVQPQHF.